These T cell receptor beta chains were read from a single sample in a study of blood T cell repertoires in COVID-19. Measured with immunoSEQ multiplex PCR; TCRdb has only the in-frame clones, and not every one. The top ten hold 22% of the sample, which has tens of thousands of clones, about 80% seen once. The sample was peripheral blood. All receptors derive from a woman aged 55-75 years with acute or convalescent COVID-19. The CDR3 runs from the conserved cysteine through the conserved F or W. A D gene is named only where the DNA matches it firmly. The size of a clone is reported for some rows only, either as once, few or many, or as a class for expanded clones.

TRBD2	.	TRBV11-3	TRBJ2-1	CASSLKLAGGLNEQFF	TGTGCCAGCAGCTTAAAACTAGCGGGGGGTTTGAATGAGCAGTTCTTC
.	.	TRBV7-9	TRBJ1-6	CASGPWGESYNSPLHF	TGTGCCAGCGGGCCGTGGGGAGAGTCCTATAATTCACCCCTCCACTTT
TRBD2	.	TRBV6-2/TRBV6-3	TRBJ2-3	CASSKTSGGVDTQYF	TGTGCCAGCAGTAAGACTAGCGGGGGGGTAGATACGCAGTATTTT
.	.	TRBV25-1	TRBJ1-1	CASSEQDTEAFF	TGTGCCAGCAGTGAACAGGACACTGAAGCTTTCTTT
.	.	TRBV9	TRBJ1-1	CASSPGGSEAFF	TGTGCCAGCAGCCCGGGGGGGTCTGAAGCTTTCTTT
.	few	TRBV5-6	TRBJ2-7	CASSLVGYEQYF	TGTGCCAGCAGCTTGGTCGGCTACGAGCAGTACTTC
.	.	TRBV12-5	TRBJ1-2	CASGLGRSYGYTF	TGTGCTAGTGGTTTGGGACGGAGCTATGGCTACACCTTC
.	few	TRBV6-2/TRBV6-3	TRBJ1-5	CASSYGADQPQHF	TGTGCCAGCAGTTACGGGGCAGATCAGCCCCAGCATTTT
.	.	TRBV6-6	TRBJ1-3	CASSYRVAGRGNTIYF	TGTGCCAGCAGTTACCGAGTGGCGGGTCGGGGAAACACCATATATTTT
TRBD1	.	TRBV11-3	TRBJ2-1	CASSLSGGTGIDNEQFF	TGTGCCAGCAGCTTAAGTGGAGGGACAGGAATAGACAATGAGCAGTTCTTC
.	.	TRBV19	TRBJ1-2	CASSMVVPSGYTF	TGTGCCAGTAGTATGGTAGTCCCGAGTGGCTACACCTTC
.	.	TRBV7-8	TRBJ1-5	CASSSGLGADSNQPQHF	TGTGCCAGCAGCTCCGGTTTAGGGGCAGATAGCAATCAGCCCCAGCATTTT
TRBD1	few	TRBV6-5	TRBJ1-5	CASSSLGQHPNQPQHF	TGTGCCAGCAGTTCCCTGGGACAGCACCCCAATCAGCCCCAGCATTTT
.	.	TRBV5-5	TRBJ1-2	CASSFTGTNTNYGYTF	TGTGCCAGCAGCTTTACAGGGACAAATACTAACTATGGCTACACCTTC
.	.	TRBV27	TRBJ1-3	CASSKGTPASGNTIYF	TGTGCCAGCAGTAAAGGGACTCCAGCGAGTGGAAACACCATATATTTT
TRBD2	.	TRBV19	TRBJ2-7	CASSSGPSGTYEQYF	TGTGCCAGTAGTTCAGGCCCTAGCGGAACCTACGAGCAGTACTTC
TRBD1	.	TRBV9	TRBJ2-7	CASSVSRGHFNEQYF	TGTGCCAGCAGCGTTTCCAGGGGGCATTTCAACGAGCAGTACTTC
.	.	TRBV5-1	TRBJ2-1	CASSLDSWSNEQFF	TGCGCCAGCAGCCTGGATTCGTGGAGCAATGAGCAGTTCTTC
.	.	TRBV2	TRBJ1-5	CASTGLNQPQHF	TGTGCCAGTACAGGGTTAAATCAGCCCCAGCATTTT
TRBD1	few	TRBV7-8	TRBJ1-5	CASSLAPGQGYQPQHF	TGTGCCAGCAGCTTAGCGCCGGGACAGGGATATCAGCCCCAGCATTTT
TRBD1	.	TRBV18	TRBJ2-7	CASSLHIRDRDYEQYF	TGTGCCAGCTCCCTTCATATCCGGGACAGGGACTACGAGCAGTACTTC
.	once	TRBV9	TRBJ2-7	CASSVGPSSYEQYF	TGTGCCAGCAGCGTAGGCCCCAGCTCCTACGAGCAGTACTTC
TRBD2	.	TRBV4-1	TRBJ2-3	CASSGSGGTDTQYF	TGCGCCAGCAGCGGTAGCGGGGGCACAGATACGCAGTATTTT
TRBD1	.	TRBV27	TRBJ1-5	CASSDRVQPQHF	TGTGCCAGCAGTGACAGGGTTCAGCCCCAGCATTTT